A single sample gave rise to the 20 T cell receptor beta chains below, sequenced in a study of vaccination effects on CD4 cells after COVID-19. The assay was immunoSEQ multiplex PCR, and TCRdb's table has in-frame clones only and misses some. The sample consists of under 50,000 clones, 50% to 80% of them appearing once. Having been cultured for under twelve days, the cells underwent CD4+ T cell isolation. No antigens are known for them. Specimen: CD4+ T cells from PBMCs cultured without peptide, collected before COVID-19 vaccination. The receptors were sampled from a human donor who received a COVID-19 vaccine.

This chain links TRBV5-1 with TRBJ2-1, with a possible D match to TRBD1 (5 bases). The CDR3 loop spans 15 amino acids. Trimming stripped 4 bases from V and 0 bases from J, with 11 bases between. CDR1 SGHRS and CDR2 YFSETQ come from the germline V gene. The CDR3 region has the DNA TGCGCCAGCAGCGCGGCAGGGTTCTCCTACAATGAGCAGTTCTTC. Protein sequence: CASSAAGFSYNEQFF. Together with reference TRBV5-1 and TRBJ2-1, the CDR3 gives the full variable domain: KAGVTQTPRYLIKTRGQQVTLSCSPISGHRSVSWYQQTPGQGLQFLFEYFSETQRNKGNFPGRFSGRQFSNSRSEMNVSTLELGDSALYLCASSAAGFSYNEQFFGPGTRLTVL.

This clone was detected only a few times. The chain has TRBV7-2 and TRBJ2-7; D gene unclear. Trimming cost V 1 base and J 2 bases, with 9 bases left between them. CDR1 is SGHTA and CDR2 is FQGNSA in the germline V gene. The CDR3 is 14 residues long. This CDR3 is CASSLEVAPYEQYF. CDR3 nucleotide sequence: TGTGCCAGCAGCTTAGAGGTAGCCCCCTACGAGCAGTACTTC.

This clone turned up a few times. V gene TRBV19 combines with J gene TRBJ1-5; D not certain. This CDR3 has 16 amino acids. CDR1 is LNHDA, CDR2 SQIVND, per germline (reference sequence). Trimming stripped 3 bases from V and 2 bases from J, with 14 bases between. The CDR3 DNA reads as TGTGCCAGTAGTATCCCAAGCTGGCCCGGCAATCAGCCCCAGCATTTT. Amino acids: CASSIPSWPGNQPQHF. The full variable domain, in which reference TRBV19 and TRBJ1-5 provide the parts outside the CDR3, is DGGITQSPKYLFRKEGQNVTLSCEQNLNHDAMYWYRQDPGQGLRLIYYSQIVNDFQKGDIAEGYSVSREKKESFPLTVTSAQKNPTAFYLCASSIPSWPGNQPQHFGDGTRLSIL.

J is TRBJ2-7 and V is TRBV10-3; 8 nucleotides align to TRBD2. Unmatched junction bases numbered 1, after V lost 5 bases and J lost 4 bases. Germline CDR1 is ENHRY and CDR2 is SYGVKD. The CDR3 is made up of 12 amino acids. This CDR3 is CAISSGSYEQYF. CDR3 DNA sequence: TGTGCCATCAGTAGCGGGAGTTACGAGCAGTACTTC.

The chain combines TRBV2 with TRBJ2-2; D may be TRBD1 or TRBD2 (5 bases each). V was pared by 5 bases and J by 4 bases, with 17 bases between. From germline, CDR1 is SNHLY and CDR2 FYNNEI. The CDR3 runs 16 residues. The CDR3: CASSSRGARGTGELFF. The CDR3 DNA follows: TGTGCCAGCAGTTCTCGGGGCGCCCGGGGCACCGGGGAGCTGTTTTTT.

The chain combines TRBV7-8 with TRBJ2-1; D gene ambiguous. In germline, CDR1 is SGHVS, CDR2 FQNEAQ. V was trimmed by 1 base and J by 4 bases, leaving 8 bases between them. This CDR3 has 14 residues. The chain's CDR3 is CASSLVNRYNEQFF. CDR3 nucleotide sequence: TGTGCCAGCAGCTTAGTCAACAGATACAATGAGCAGTTCTTC.

The rearrangement links TRBV27 to TRBJ2-3; the D gene could be TRBD1 or TRBD2 (5 bases each). Germline CDR1 and CDR2: MNHEY and SMNVEV (reference sequence). V dropped 3 bases and J dropped 2 bases, with 21 bases sitting between them. This CDR3 region has 18 residues. The CDR3 reads CASSFKALGAVYTDTQYF. The CDR3 nucleotides are TGTGCCAGCAGTTTTAAAGCCCTCGGGGCAGTCTACACAGATACGCAGTATTTT.

J is TRBJ1-2 and V is TRBV27, with TRBD1 matching over 9 bases. This CDR3 has 13 residues. Germline CDR1 and CDR2: MNHEY and SMNVEV (reference sequence). J lost 2 bases, V lost 6 bases, and 1 base had no gene match. The CDR3 loop reads CASRQGANYGYTF. For the CDR3, the DNA is TGTGCCAGCAGACAGGGGGCGAACTATGGCTACACCTTC.

The rearrangement links TRBV7-8 to TRBJ1-1, with D possibly TRBD1 on 5 matching bases. CDR3 length: 12 amino acids. Trimming cost V 5 bases and J 11 bases, with 15 bases left between them. Germline V gene lookup returns CDR1 SGHVS and CDR2 FQNEAQ. The CDR3 region has the DNA TGTGCCAGCAGCCTAAACAGAGGGGTTGCTTTCTTT. Amino acids: CASSLNRGVAFF.

This clone was counted once. The J gene is TRBJ2-1, the V gene TRBV6-6, with 9 bases fitting TRBD2. This CDR3 contains 14 residues. The germline V gene encodes CDR1 MNHNY and CDR2 SVGAGI (reference sequence). Losses at the gene ends were 6 bases for V and 8 bases for J; bases not matched to a gene: 8. CDR3 nucleotides: TGTGCCAGCAGCACGGCGGGGGGGCTCTATGAGCAGTTCTTC. As protein: CASSTAGGLYEQFF.

This clone was picked up a small number of times. This chain joins TRBV30 and TRBJ2-3; TRBD2 matches 7 bases. The CDR3 runs to 10 residues. The junction had 0 bases not matched to a gene; V was cut back by 2 bases and J by 10 bases. Germline loops: CDR1 GTSNPN, CDR2 SVGIG (reference sequence). The CDR3 sequence is CAWSSGAQYF. Written as DNA, the CDR3 is TGTGCCTGGAGTAGCGGGGCGCAGTATTTT.

By proportion, this clone is medium-sized (0.01 to 0.1%). J is TRBJ1-6 and V is TRBV19, with D possibly matching TRBD1 (5 bases). Germline V CDR1 and CDR2: LNHDA, SQIVND (reference sequence). The CDR3 has 15 amino acids. V was clipped by 7 bases and J by 10 bases, with 20 bases between them. The CDR3 sequence: CASTYRDPGRSPLHF. The CDR3 nucleotides are TGTGCCAGTACCTACCGGGACCCGGGTCGCTCACCCCTCCACTTT.

This clone was observed a few times. The chain carries TRBV7-2 and TRBJ1-5, with D tentatively TRBD1 (6 bases). Germline V gene data show CDR1 as SGHTA and CDR2 as FQGNSA. Trimming pared 2 bases from V and 2 bases from J, leaving 10 bases between. CDR3 length: 15 residues. This CDR3 is CASSLTRGGNQPQHF. CDR3 DNA: TGTGCCAGCAGCTTAACAAGGGGGGGCAATCAGCCCCAGCATTTT.

V usage is TRBV12-3 or TRBV12-4 and J usage is TRBJ1-5; D is ambiguous. The germline V and J ends were trimmed by 1 base and 6 bases, with 4 bases remaining between them. This CDR3 spans 12 amino acids. The CDR3: CASSLVVQPQHF. CDR3 DNA: TGTGCCAGCAGTTTAGTAGTTCAGCCCCAGCATTTT.

This CDR3 reads CASSFRKESPGGSGANVLTF. The CDR3 nucleotides are TGTGCCAGCAGCTTCCGAAAAGAGTCGCCAGGGGGCTCTGGGGCCAACGTCCTGACTTTC. The V gene is TRBV9, the J gene TRBJ2-6; 7 nucleotides match TRBD1. The junction had 16 bases not matched to a gene; V was cut back by 4 bases and J by 0 bases. The CDR3 spans 20 residues. Per germline, CDR1 SGDLS and CDR2 YYNGEE.

The CDR3, as DNA: TGTGCCAGCAGCTTAATATCCGACACCGGGGAGCTGTTTTTT. This translates into CASSLISDTGELFF. V gene TRBV7-9 combines with J gene TRBJ2-2; no firm D call. V was trimmed by 2 bases and J by 3 bases, leaving 7 bases between them. The CDR3 is made up of 14 amino acids. Germline assignment: CDR1 SEHNR and CDR2 FQNEAQ (reference sequence).

This chain connects TRBV7-8 to TRBJ2-2; TRBD2 matches at 7 bases. Germline-derived CDR1 and CDR2 are SGHVS and FQNEAQ. The CDR3 is 14 amino acids. The V and J ends lost 5 bases and 5 bases, in that order; junction bases with no gene match: 5. DNA of the CDR3: TGTGCCAGCAGCCCTAGGGAGGGAACCGGGGAGCTGTTTTTT. It translates to CASSPREGTGELFF.

V and J are TRBV7-9 and TRBJ2-1, with a possible D match to TRBD1 (5 bases). V was pared by 3 bases and J by 5 bases, with 11 bases between. The CDR3 has 14 residues. Germline V gene lookup returns CDR1 SEHNR and CDR2 FQNEAQ (reference sequence). The chain's CDR3 is CASSLTQGNNEQFF. The DNA of the CDR3 is TGTGCCAGCAGCTTGACCCAGGGAAACAATGAGCAGTTCTTC.

The rearrangement joins TRBV5-1 to TRBJ1-4; TRBD1 matches at 8 bases. V lost 3 bases, J lost 4 bases, and 2 bases stayed unmatched. The CDR3 runs 14 residues. Germline V CDR1 and CDR2: SGHRS, YFSETQ. The CDR3 region has the DNA TGCGCCAGCAGCTCTGGACAGGGTAATGAAAAACTGTTTTTT. Its protein is CASSSGQGNEKLFF.

The V gene is TRBV28, the J gene TRBJ1-1; TRBD1 might be the D (6 bases). The germline V gene encodes CDR1 MDHEN and CDR2 SYDVKM. The CDR3 is 14 amino acids. V was shortened by 3 bases and J by 4 bases, with 12 bases between the two germline ends. CDR3 sequence: CASSFPGAGTEAFF. Here the CDR3 DNA reads TGTGCCAGCAGTTTTCCGGGGGCTGGCACTGAAGCTTTCTTT.